Listed here are 25 T cell receptor beta chains from one sample, sequenced in a study of regulatory T cells in long-lasting Graves disease. Time point noted: newly diagnosed GD, antithyroid drugs for less than 3 months. Following extraction of RNA from PBMCs, that RNA was used to make the TCR library. In building TCR beta libraries, iRepertoire HTBI primers were used together with Arm-PCR of CDR3 regions. TCRdb used MiXCR to reprocess the multiplex PCR reads, holding one entry per CDR3 protein. Of 620,000 or so distinct CDR3 sequences listed, roughly 16% were seen once; the top ten hold under 20%. A further study also used this sample, focusing on T cells in Graves' hyperthyroidism and ophthalmopathy.

The input for sequencing was peripheral blood mononuclear cells (PBMCs), taken at new diagnosis, from a patient treated with antithyroid drugs. The receptors were gathered from a woman in her twenties or thirties with Graves disease.

This clonotype was counted between two and nine times. This chain joins TRBV28 and TRBJ2-2, with no clear D. V lost 2 bases and J 2 bases, leaving 6 bases between the germline ends. The CDR3 contains 14 residues. The germline CDR1 and CDR2 sequences are MDHEN and SYDVKM. CDR3 region: CASSLPRNTGELFF. The DNA for the CDR3 is TGTGCCAGCAGTTTACCCAGAAACACCGGGGAGCTGTTTTTT.

V gene TRBV30 combines with J gene TRBJ1-1; D not resolved. Deletions cut 4 bases from V and 1 base from J, with 10 bases between. Germline values: CDR1 GTSNPN, CDR2 SVGIG (reference sequence). The CDR3 totals 13 residues. The DNA of the CDR3 is TGTGCCTGGAAGGGCCCTGGGAACACTGAAGCTTTCTTT. This gives the protein CAWKGPGNTEAFF. The whole variable domain, filled in from reference TRBV30 and TRBJ1-1, reads SQTIHQWPATLVQPVGSPLSLECTVEGTSNPNLYWYRQAAGRGLQLLFYSVGIGQISSEVPQNLSASRPQDRQFILSSKKLLLSDSGFYLCAWKGPGNTEAFFGQGTRLTVV.

J is TRBJ1-2 and V is TRBV25-1; D possibly corresponds to TRBD1 (5 bases). V shed 1 base and J shed 0 bases, with 12 bases lying between them. The germline CDR1 and CDR2 sequences are MGHDK and SYGVNS. The CDR3 loop spans 16 amino acids. The CDR3 DNA sequence: TGTGCCAGCAGTGAATCCGGGGCAGGAGCTAACTATGGCTACACCTTC. This translates into CASSESGAGANYGYTF.

This clonotype was detected a few times. The chain has TRBV30 and TRBJ1-5; possible D gene TRBD1, 5 bases. Trimming took 3 bases from V and 4 from J, leaving 19 bases between them. Germline CDR1 reads GTSNPN; CDR2 reads SVGIG (reference sequence). The CDR3 runs 16 residues. The chain's CDR3 is CAWSPRGSWGNQPQHF. The CDR3 nucleotides are TGTGCCTGGAGCCCACGGGGGTCCTGGGGGAATCAGCCCCAGCATTTT.

This clonotype was seen at least ten times. The chain has TRBV5-1 and TRBJ2-7; TRBD2 matches 11 bases. CDR1 is SGHRS and CDR2 is YFSETQ in the germline V gene. This CDR3 has 14 residues. V lost 6 bases to trimming and J lost 0 bases; unmatched junction nucleotides: 2. Written as DNA, the CDR3 is TGCGCCAGCATGACTAGCGGGACCTCCTACGAGCAGTACTTC. Its protein product is CASMTSGTSYEQYF. Supplemented by reference TRBV5-1 and TRBJ2-7, the full variable domain reads KAGVTQTPRYLIKTRGQQVTLSCSPISGHRSVSWYQQTPGQGLQFLFEYFSETQRNKGNFPGRFSGRQFSNSRSEMNVSTLELGDSALYLCASMTSGTSYEQYFGPGTRLTVT.

Remarks on this clonotype: One base away lies a much larger clone, so this may be a sequencing read error. The rearrangement joins TRBV6-4 to TRBJ1-2; 8 positions agree with TRBD1. Germline CDR1 MRHNA, CDR2 SNTAGT. The CDR3 extends over 13 amino acids. The CDR3 reads CVSNGQGNDGYTF. The CDR3 coding sequence is TGTGTCAGCAATGGACAGGGCAACGATGGCTACACCTTC.

Only a few counts were recorded for this clonotype. The J gene is TRBJ2-3, the V gene TRBV30; 7 bases fit TRBD2. CDR1 is GTSNPN and CDR2 is SVGIG in the germline V gene (reference sequence). V trimming: 4 bases; J trimming: 0 bases; junction bases outside the gene matches: 10. The CDR3 sequence is 16 residues long. The CDR3 loop is CAWKGGSGTSTDTQYF. The CDR3, as DNA: TGTGCCTGGAAAGGAGGAAGCGGGACTAGCACAGATACGCAGTATTTT.

This clonotype was seen many times. This chain connects TRBV7-9 to TRBJ2-1; D remains ambiguous. In germline, CDR1 is SEHNR, CDR2 FQNEAQ (reference sequence). The CDR3 is made up of 17 amino acids. Trimming left V 0 bases short and J 0 bases short, with 12 bases between. The CDR3 region has the DNA TGTGCCAGCAGCTTAGCGCGTGGGCCCCCCTCCTACAATGAGCAGTTCTTC. Its translation is CASSLARGPPSYNEQFF. The whole variable domain, remainder taken from reference TRBV7-9 and TRBJ2-1, is DTGVSQNPRHKITKRGQNVTFRCDPISEHNRLYWYRQTLGQGPEFLTYFQNEAQLEKSRLLSDRFSAERPKGSFSTLEIQRTEQGDSAMYLCASSLARGPPSYNEQFFGPGTRLTVL.

The table lists this clonotype with many counts. In DNA, the CDR3 is TGTGCCTGGAGTCCCGGGACTAGCGGGAGCACCTACAATGAGCAGTTCTTC. Protein sequence: CAWSPGTSGSTYNEQFF. The chain combines TRBV30 with TRBJ2-1; 14 nucleotides match TRBD2. The germline V gene has CDR1 GTSNPN and CDR2 SVGIG (reference sequence). This CDR3 contains 17 residues. V lost 2 bases and J lost 2; bases outside the gene matches: 5.

The CDR3 here is CASRAELALSSYEQYF. As DNA, the CDR3 is TGTGCCAGCAGGGCAGAACTAGCCTTAAGTTCCTACGAGCAGTACTTC. The V and J genes are TRBV27 and TRBJ2-7; D is possibly TRBD2 (6 bases). The germline V gene encodes CDR1 MNHEY and CDR2 SMNVEV (reference sequence). The ends were cut back, 6 bases at V and 1 base at J, with 19 bases in the middle. This CDR3 is built from 16 residues.

This clonotype was found a few times. V and J are TRBV18 and TRBJ2-5; D perhaps matches TRBD1 (5 bases). Trimming cost V 0 bases and J 0 bases, with 5 bases left between them. CDR1 and CDR2 (germline): KGHSH, LQKENI. This CDR3 is 14 amino acids long. CDR3 bases: TGTGCCAGCTCACCACCGACAGACCAAGAGACCCAGTACTTC. It yields the protein CASSPPTDQETQYF.

This clonotype was counted ten times or more. The V call is TRBV5-1, the J call TRBJ2-3, with a tentative D call TRBD2 (6 bases). CDR3 length: 14 residues. Trimming cost V 2 bases and J 2 bases, with 9 bases left between them. Germline CDR1 SGHRS, CDR2 YFSETQ. CDR3 protein: CASSFWEATDTQYF. The CDR3 DNA is TGCGCCAGCAGCTTCTGGGAGGCCACAGATACGCAGTATTTT.

The gene calls are TRBV6-2 or TRBV6-3 and TRBJ2-1; D unresolved. The CDR3 is 13 residues long. Germline lookup yields CDR1 MNHEY and CDR2 SVGEGT. Trimming pared 6 bases from V and 7 bases from J, leaving 13 bases between. CDR3 in DNA: TGTGCCAGCAGCGGCGGAATGGTGAATGAGCAGTTCTTC. Protein product: CASSGGMVNEQFF.

The sample holds many counts of this clonotype. V is TRBV7-8 and J is TRBJ2-1; D is perhaps TRBD1 (6 bases). CDR3 length: 13 amino acids. Germline V CDR1 and CDR2: SGHVS, FQNEAQ. The germline V and J ends were trimmed by 5 bases and 9 bases, with 14 bases remaining between them. The CDR3 nucleotides read TGTGCCAGCAGCGAACAGGGTGTGGGTGAGCAGTTCTTC. Protein product: CASSEQGVGEQFF.

This clonotype was counted at least ten times. The chain couples TRBV7-2 to TRBJ2-3, with D unclear. The CDR3 is made up of 15 amino acids. Germline V gene data show CDR1 as SGHTA and CDR2 as FQGNSA. V lost 2 bases and J lost 1, with 10 bases in between. The CDR3 here is CASSLPRPGTDTQYF. Written as DNA, the CDR3 is TGTGCCAGCAGCTTACCGCGCCCAGGCACAGATACGCAGTATTTT.

The rearrangement joins TRBV28 to TRBJ2-2; D is tentatively TRBD1 or TRBD2 (6 bases each). Germline-derived CDR1 and CDR2 are MDHEN and SYDVKM. The CDR3 length is 16 residues. V was shortened by 8 bases and J by 0 bases, with 16 bases between the two germline ends. CDR3 coding DNA: TGTGCCAGCGGGAGGCGTCGGGGGCCGAACACCGGGGAGCTGTTTTTT. It translates to CASGRRRGPNTGELFF.

CDR3 amino acids: CASSAGVSRETQYF. CDR3 DNA sequence: TGTGCCAGCAGCGCAGGGGTGTCCCGAGAGACCCAGTACTTC. The chain joins TRBV6-2 or TRBV6-3 to TRBJ2-3, with D possibly TRBD1 on 6 matching bases. The end of the DNA fits TRBJ2-5 better, so the J call may be wrong. The germline V gene encodes CDR1 MNHEY and CDR2 SVGEGT. The CDR3 totals 14 residues.

This clonotype occurred many times. The genes are TRBV28 and TRBJ2-7; D is perhaps TRBD1 or TRBD2 (6 bases each). The CDR3 has 16 amino acids. Trimming pared 6 bases from V and 1 base from J, leaving 19 bases between. Per germline, CDR1 MDHEN and CDR2 SYDVKM. DNA of the CDR3: TGTGCCAGCAGCCACGATAGGGGGGCCGTTTCCTACGAGCAGTACTTC. It yields the protein CASSHDRGAVSYEQYF.

Note on this clonotype: A much larger clone differs by one base, so this may be a read error. The chain carries TRBV6-5 and TRBJ1-4, with 9 bases aligning to TRBD1. Germline CDR1 and CDR2: MNHEY and SVGAGI. The CDR3 sequence is 13 residues long. The CDR3 nucleotides read TGTGCCAGCAGTTGGGACAGGGTTGAAAAACTGGTTTTT. Protein product: CASSWDRVEKLVF.

This clonotype showed up many times. The chain couples TRBV28 to TRBJ2-1; D unresolved. The CDR3 has 12 amino acids. V was cut by 3 bases and J by 15 bases, with 15 bases left in between. Germline-derived CDR1 and CDR2 are MDHEN and SYDVKM. Written as DNA, the CDR3 is TGTGCCAGCAGTTTGTTCCCCGTTAGGCCGTTCTTC. Amino acids: CASSLFPVRPFF.

This clonotype appeared many times. The chain uses TRBV2 and TRBJ1-2; perhaps TRBD1 as D (5 bases). The CDR3 has 12 amino acids. CDR1 is SNHLY, CDR2 FYNNEI, per germline. With 10 bases removed from V and 8 bases from J, the gap between germline ends came to 17 bases. For the CDR3, the DNA is TGTGCCAACCGAGACGGGGGGTACGGCTACACCTTC. As protein: CANRDGGYGYTF.

As regards this clonotype: A read error may produce the germline difference seen at one junction end. CDR3 nucleotides: TGTGCCAGCAGTCCCGGGGACTTAAACACCGGGGAGCTGCTTTTT. Its protein is CASSPGDLNTGELLF. J is TRBJ2-2 and V is TRBV12-3 or TRBV12-4; a weak D match, TRBD2 (6 bases). The CDR3 is made up of 15 amino acids.

This clonotype showed up just a few times. The rearrangement joins TRBV27 to TRBJ2-2, with D possibly TRBD2 on 6 matching bases. The V end was cut by 4 bases, the J end by 5 bases, with 17 bases between. Germline lookup yields CDR1 MNHEY and CDR2 SMNVEV (reference sequence). This CDR3 comprises 16 residues. The chain's CDR3 is CASSSSTGVLTGELFF. CDR3 DNA: TGTGCCAGCAGTTCCTCGACGGGAGTACTTACCGGGGAGCTGTTTTTT.

This clonotype was seen at least ten times. V is TRBV12-3 or TRBV12-4 and J is TRBJ1-2; D possibly corresponds to TRBD1 (6 bases). The germline V and J ends were trimmed by 6 bases and 2 bases, with 16 bases remaining between them. The CDR3 sequence is 15 residues long. The DNA for the CDR3 is TGTGCCAGCAGCATCGGACAGTTTTCGAACTATGGCTACACCTTC. It codes for CASSIGQFSNYGYTF.

As regards this clonotype: Given a much more abundant clone one base away, this may be a read error. V is TRBV29-1 and J is TRBJ2-7; D is ambiguous. This CDR3 comprises 13 residues. The germline V gene encodes CDR1 SQVTM and CDR2 ANQGSEA. DNA for the CDR3: TGCAGCGTTATCCGGCAAGCCTCCTACGGGCAGTACTTC. Amino acid sequence: CSVIRQASYGQYF.